The present T cell receptor beta chain was sequenced within a study of cytomegalovirus exposure and HLA in healthy donors. As for the study in general: Genotyping of nearly 400 donors showed that 80% to 90% belonged to the Caucasian-associated ancestry cluster.

This clone showed up just once. Antigen: not known. The PCR ran on 60 Vbeta and 13 Jbeta primers. The repertoire was sequenced with immunoSEQ multiplex PCR; TCRdb's copy has only in-frame clones and lacks some. The sample has 120,000 to 150,000 clones, approximately 80% seen once. Study-wide points: Researchers reported in a later analysis that a missense DCLRE1C variant was tied to TCR beta V- and J-gene trimming. Common viral pathogens were later found to be apparently linked to several of the most significant clusters.

Germline V lookup: CDR1 LGHNA, CDR2 YSLEER. The CDR3 consists of 14 residues. Trimming shortened V by 1 base and J by 4 bases, and 11 bases separated the two germline ends. Sequencing was carried out using PBMCs. This TCR derives from a male donor in good health and CMV-seronegative. The chain employs TRBV4-3 and TRBJ2-7; D might be TRBD2 (6 bases). The chain's CDR3 is CASSQVFGGYEQYF. The DNA of the CDR3 is TGCGCCAGCAGCCAAGTCTTTGGGGGGTACGAGCAGTACTTC.